This T cell receptor (beta chain) was found in a study of blood T cell repertoires in COVID-19. Study-wide context: Samples taken during acute and convalescent COVID-19 were collected in the United States, Italy and Spain.

In the original workflow: It was from reference gene primer amplification that nucleated cell counts were estimated. Profiled with immunoSEQ multiplex PCR; TCRdb holds only in-frame clones, not every one. V, J and clone size derive from that table, while D and trimming were established from the DNA sequence. Here the sample spans 200,000 to 250,000 clones, 70% to 90% being singletons. This clonotype originated in a middle-aged man with acute or convalescent COVID-19. What was sequenced was peripheral blood.

CDR3 bases: TGCGCCAGCAGCCAAGGAACAGGGGCCCGGGAGCTGTTTTTT. Protein: CASSQGTGARELFF. The V call is TRBV5-1, the J call TRBJ2-2, with 7 bases matching TRBD1. The germline gives CDR1 SGHRS, CDR2 YFSETQ. Trimming cost V 4 bases and J 9 bases; bases outside gene matches: 9. The CDR3 contains 14 residues.